Listed below are T cell receptor beta chains from one sample, sequenced in a study of cytomegalovirus exposure and HLA in healthy donors. The protocol was immunoSEQ multiplex PCR, while the TCRdb copy is restricted to in-frame clones and leaves out a portion. The sample lists about 150,000 clones; less than 90% were seen once. The sequenced material came from PBMCs. The receptors originated from a man between 18 and 35 years old in good health and CMV-seropositive. Each CDR3 is given with its conserved first and last residue. A D gene is named only where the DNA matches it firmly. Size is omitted from some rows. Given values are once, few, many or a class for expanded clones.

V: TRBV7-9
J: TRBJ2-2
size: .
D: .
CDR3: CASSLGAGSANTGELFF
DNA: TGTGCCAGCAGCTTAGGGGCAGGTTCAGCGAACACCGGGGAGCTGTTTTTT

V: TRBV5-4
J: TRBJ1-2
size: .
D: .
CDR3: CASSFGTLKHGYTF
DNA: TGTGCCAGCAGCTTCGGGACACTTAAGCATGGCTACACCTTC

V: TRBV7-9
J: TRBJ1-1
size: few
D: TRBD1
CDR3: CASSPTGVMNTEAFF
DNA: TGTGCCAGCAGCCCGACAGGGGTTATGAACACTGAAGCTTTCTTT

V: TRBV7-9
J: TRBJ2-7
size: once
D: TRBD2
CDR3: CASSLRTSSYEQYF
DNA: TGTGCCAGCAGCTTAAGGACTAGCTCCTACGAGCAGTACTTC

V: TRBV18
J: TRBJ1-1
size: .
D: .
CDR3: CASSPPGSGPVNTEAFF
DNA: TGTGCCAGCTCACCACCGGGATCAGGGCCCGTGAACACTGAAGCTTTCTTT

V: TRBV21-1
J: TRBJ2-3
size: .
D: .
CDR3: CASHRSTTDTQYF
DNA: TGTGCCAGCCACAGGAGCACGACAGATACGCAGTATTTT

V: TRBV11-2
J: TRBJ2-7
size: .
D: .
CDR3: CASSSTGRGEQYF
DNA: TGTGCCAGCAGCTCGACTGGTCGGGGCGAGCAGTACTTC

V: TRBV19
J: TRBJ1-2
size: few
D: .
CDR3: CASSLTRDGYTF
DNA: TGTGCCAGTAGCCTTACCAGGGATGGCTACACCTTC

V: TRBV11-2
J: TRBJ2-6
size: .
D: .
CDR3: CASSLLALSGANVLTF
DNA: TGTGCCAGCAGCCTCCTTGCGCTCTCTGGGGCCAACGTCCTGACTTTC

V: TRBV5-1
J: TRBJ1-4
size: .
D: .
CDR3: CASSLTGRDEKLFF
DNA: TGCGCCAGCAGCTTGACAGGGAGGGATGAAAAACTGTTTTTT

V: TRBV5-6
J: TRBJ2-7
size: .
D: TRBD2
CDR3: CASSFPTSGGDYEQYF
DNA: TGTGCCAGCAGCTTCCCGACTAGCGGGGGGGACTACGAGCAGTACTTC

V: TRBV6-6
J: TRBJ2-7
size: .
D: .
CDR3: CASSSRVPEQYF
DNA: TGTGCCAGCAGTTCCAGGGTTCCGGAGCAGTACTTC

V: TRBV5-4
J: TRBJ2-1
size: .
D: .
CDR3: CASSLELARNEQFF
DNA: TGTGCCAGCAGCTTGGAACTAGCAAGGAACGAGCAGTTCTTC

V: TRBV27
J: TRBJ2-2
size: .
D: .
CDR3: CASSLSIAGVHTGELFF
DNA: TGTGCCAGCAGTTTATCGATTGCAGGGGTCCACACCGGGGAGCTGTTTTTT

V: TRBV5-1
J: TRBJ2-7
size: .
D: .
CDR3: CASSSRDSMWEQYF
DNA: TGCGCCAGCAGCTCGAGGGACTCCATGTGGGAGCAGTACTTC

V: TRBV4-3
J: TRBJ2-7
size: .
D: TRBD1
CDR3: CASSRGTGVSNEQYF
DNA: TGCGCCAGCAGCCGTGGGACAGGGGTGTCCAACGAGCAGTACTTC

V: TRBV29-1
J: TRBJ2-7
size: .
D: TRBD1
CDR3: CSAMGEDRDRADYEQYF
DNA: TGCAGCGCCATGGGGGAAGATCGGGACAGGGCGGACTACGAGCAGTACTTC

V: TRBV4-3
J: TRBJ1-5
size: .
D: TRBD1
CDR3: CASSKDRGQGQPQHF
DNA: TGCGCCAGCAGCAAAGACAGGGGGCAGGGTCAGCCCCAGCATTTT

V: TRBV6-5
J: TRBJ2-7
size: many
D: .
CDR3: CASSYVQTGLYEQYF
DNA: TGTGCCAGCAGTTACGTCCAGACAGGTCTCTACGAGCAGTACTTC

V: TRBV19
J: TRBJ1-3
size: .
D: .
CDR3: CASTPTGDFVRNTIYF
DNA: TGTGCCAGTACCCCCACGGGGGATTTCGTGAGGAACACCATATATTTT

V: TRBV5-4
J: TRBJ1-2
size: .
D: .
CDR3: CASALASQYGYTF
DNA: TGTGCCAGCGCTTTGGCCAGTCAATATGGCTACACCTTC

V: TRBV2
J: TRBJ2-2
size: .
D: .
CDR3: CASSDRESTGELFF
DNA: TGTGCCAGCAGTGATAGGGAGTCCACCGGGGAGCTGTTTTTT

V: TRBV2
J: TRBJ1-1
size: few
D: TRBD1
CDR3: CASSGTGGVTEAFF
DNA: TGTGCCAGCAGCGGGACAGGGGGCGTCACTGAAGCTTTCTTT

V: TRBV14
J: TRBJ1-3
size: once
D: TRBD1
CDR3: CASSPGQGRNTIYF
DNA: TGTGCCAGCAGCCCCGGACAGGGGAGAAACACCATATATTTT

V: TRBV4-2
J: TRBJ1-2
size: .
D: TRBD1
CDR3: CASSLRSGTGEGDYGYTF
DNA: TGTGCCAGCAGCCTTAGATCCGGGACAGGGGAAGGTGACTATGGCTACACCTTC

V: TRBV30
J: TRBJ2-7
size: .
D: .
CDR3: CAWKKSEGSYYEQYF
DNA: TGTGCCTGGAAGAAGAGTGAGGGCAGCTACTACGAGCAGTACTTC

V: TRBV29-1
J: TRBJ2-6
size: .
D: TRBD1
CDR3: CSFTTGGMMFGANVLTF
DNA: TGCAGCTTCACAACAGGGGGCATGATGTTTGGGGCCAACGTCCTGACTTTC

V: TRBV4-2
J: TRBJ2-7
size: .
D: .
CDR3: CASSQDKDYYEQYF
DNA: TGTGCCAGCAGCCAAGATAAGGACTACTACGAGCAGTACTTC

V: TRBV6-5
J: TRBJ2-3
size: once
D: .
CDR3: CASSYVGADTQYF
DNA: TGTGCCAGCAGTTACGTGGGAGCAGATACGCAGTATTTT

V: TRBV27
J: TRBJ2-2
size: .
D: TRBD1
CDR3: CASSHGTGGTGELFF
DNA: TGTGCCAGCAGTCACGGGACAGGGGGGACCGGGGAGCTGTTTTTT

V: TRBV6-1
J: TRBJ2-3
size: .
D: TRBD1
CDR3: CASSREQGNTDTQYF
DNA: TGTGCCAGCAGTCGCGAACAGGGGAACACAGATACGCAGTATTTT

V: TRBV10-3
J: TRBJ2-3
size: .
D: TRBD2
CDR3: CAISLSGGQDTQYF
DNA: TGTGCCATCAGTCTCAGCGGGGGACAAGATACGCAGTATTTT

V: TRBV7-3
J: TRBJ2-7
size: .
D: TRBD2
CDR3: CASSEGSGRAEQYF
DNA: TGTGCCAGCAGCGAGGGTAGCGGGAGGGCCGAGCAGTACTTC

V: TRBV5-6
J: TRBJ2-7
size: .
D: .
CDR3: CASSLGQGSLGEQYF
DNA: TGTGCCAGCAGCTTGGGGCAGGGAAGTTTGGGAGAGCAGTACTTC

V: TRBV5-6
J: TRBJ1-2
size: .
D: .
CDR3: CASSLETGGVYGYTF
DNA: TGTGCCAGCAGCTTGGAAACGGGGGGAGTCTATGGCTACACCTTC

V: TRBV12-5
J: TRBJ1-5
size: .
D: TRBD1
CDR3: CASGRGTGLNQPQHF
DNA: TGTGCTAGTGGCAGGGGGACAGGCCTGAATCAGCCCCAGCATTTT

V: TRBV7-9
J: TRBJ2-5
size: .
D: TRBD2
CDR3: CASSLTLAGGETQYF
DNA: TGTGCCAGCAGCTTAACTCTGGCGGGAGGAGAGACCCAGTACTTC

V: TRBV30
J: TRBJ1-1
size: .
D: .
CDR3: CAWSGKGIGRIEAFF
DNA: TGTGCCTGGAGCGGAAAGGGGATAGGTCGGATTGAAGCTTTCTTT

V: TRBV4-1
J: TRBJ2-5
size: once
D: TRBD2
CDR3: CASSQRLTSTTQETQYF
DNA: TGCGCCAGCAGCCAACGTCTGACTAGCACCACCCAAGAGACCCAGTACTTC

V: TRBV9
J: TRBJ1-4
size: .
D: TRBD1
CDR3: CASSRTGQPNEKLFF
DNA: TGTGCCAGCAGTCGCACGGGACAGCCTAATGAAAAACTGTTTTTT

V: TRBV19
J: TRBJ1-5
size: .
D: TRBD1
CDR3: CASSGQTLGSNQPQHF
DNA: TGTGCCAGTTCGGGACAGACCCTTGGAAGCAATCAGCCCCAGCATTTT

V: TRBV6-5
J: TRBJ2-2
size: .
D: TRBD1
CDR3: CASTPTGLAGELFF
DNA: TGTGCCAGCACCCCGACAGGGTTGGCCGGGGAGCTGTTTTTT

V: TRBV25-1
J: TRBJ2-7
size: .
D: TRBD2
CDR3: CASSALGSGRVYEEQYF
DNA: TGTGCCAGCAGTGCCCTTGGTAGCGGGAGGGTTTATGAGGAGCAGTACTTC

V: TRBV6-1
J: TRBJ2-7
size: .
D: TRBD1
CDR3: CASTRDRSYDEQYF
DNA: TGTGCCAGCACCAGGGACAGAAGCTACGACGAGCAGTACTTC

V: TRBV14
J: TRBJ2-3
size: .
D: .
CDR3: CASSPLLGTDTQYF
DNA: TGTGCCAGCAGCCCACTTCTAGGCACAGATACGCAGTATTTT

V: TRBV6-5
J: TRBJ2-7
size: .
D: .
CDR3: CASSLPLASGEQYF
DNA: TGTGCCAGCAGTCTCCCTCTAGCGTCGGGCGAGCAGTACTTC

V: TRBV5-1
J: TRBJ2-1
size: .
D: TRBD1
CDR3: CASSLKTGGFNEQFF
DNA: TGCGCCAGCAGCTTGAAAACAGGGGGCTTCAATGAGCAGTTCTTC

V: TRBV6-5
J: TRBJ2-7
size: .
D: .
CDR3: CASSYSYGYEQYF
DNA: TGTGCCAGCAGTTACTCGTACGGTTACGAGCAGTACTTC

V: TRBV11-1
J: TRBJ2-1
size: .
D: .
CDR3: CASNYGEVTYNEQFF
DNA: TGTGCCAGCAACTACGGGGAGGTCACATACAATGAGCAGTTCTTC

V: TRBV27
J: TRBJ2-7
size: .
D: TRBD1
CDR3: CASSGQGAYEQYF
DNA: TGTGCCAGCAGCGGACAGGGGGCCTACGAGCAGTACTTC

V: TRBV4-3
J: TRBJ1-1
size: .
D: .
CDR3: CASSQVFRLTEAFF
DNA: TGCGCCAGCAGCCAAGTGTTCCGACTGACTGAAGCTTTCTTT

V: TRBV10-3
J: TRBJ2-1
size: once
D: TRBD2
CDR3: CAISDGSGRYTYNEQFF
DNA: TGTGCCATCAGTGATGGTAGCGGGAGGTATACCTACAATGAGCAGTTCTTC

V: TRBV30
J: TRBJ1-5
size: few
D: .
CDR3: CAWSAQGYQPQHF
DNA: TGTGCCTGGAGTGCCCAGGGGTATCAGCCCCAGCATTTT